These 5 T cell receptor beta chains originate from one sample sequenced in a study of blood T cell repertoires in COVID-19. Repertoires were generated with immunoSEQ multiplex PCR, while TCRdb's copy carries only in-frame clones and drops some. The sample has about 240,000 clones; 82% are singletons. The sample comprised peripheral blood. The receptors originated from a woman in her late teens or twenties with acute or convalescent COVID-19.

V usage is TRBV7-8 and J usage is TRBJ1-6; D uncertain. V was cut by 1 base and J by 6 bases, with 13 bases left in between. CDR3 length equals 16 residues. Germline V gives CDR1 SGHVS, CDR2 FQNEAQ. CDR3 sequence: CASSLGAPMGNSPLHF. The CDR3 DNA follows: TGTGCCAGCAGCTTAGGGGCACCGATGGGTAATTCACCCCTCCACTTT.

This chain uses TRBV27 with TRBJ1-5; D remains ambiguous. The CDR3 loop spans 15 amino acids. The V gene's germline CDR1 is MNHEY and CDR2 SMNVEV (reference sequence). The V end was cut by 2 bases, the J end by 0 bases, with 8 bases between. This CDR3 is CASSLRGLSNQPQHF. In DNA form, the CDR3 reads TGTGCCAGCAGTTTACGCGGGCTTAGCAATCAGCCCCAGCATTTT.

The V gene is TRBV28, the J gene TRBJ1-6; perhaps TRBD1 as D (6 bases). The CDR3 runs to 14 residues. Trimming stripped 6 bases from V and 10 bases from J, with 16 bases between. Germline CDR1 and CDR2: MDHEN and SYDVKM. The DNA of the CDR3 is TGTGCCAGCAGCCCGGACAGAGCCGGATCACCCCTCCACTTT. This codes for CASSPDRAGSPLHF.

The gene calls are TRBV28 and TRBJ1-5, with TRBD1 matching 9 bases. CDR1 and CDR2 (germline): MDHEN, SYDVKM. The CDR3 is made up of 16 amino acids. Germline trimming cut 3 bases from V and 7 bases from J; bases unmatched to any gene: 10. The CDR3 bases are TGTGCCAGCAGTTTGGGGACAGGGACCCTACAACAGCCCCAGCATTTT. This codes for CASSLGTGTLQQPQHF.

The genes are TRBV4-3 and TRBJ2-3; 9 bases fit TRBD2. The CDR3 totals 15 residues. In germline, CDR1 is LGHNA, CDR2 YSLEER. The V gene end was trimmed by 5 bases and the J gene end by 5 bases; junction bases not matched to a gene: 8. CDR3: CASSGGGRVGDTQYF. For the CDR3, the DNA is TGCGCCAGCAGCGGCGGCGGGAGGGTAGGAGATACGCAGTATTTT.